These T cell receptor beta chains were read from a single sample in a study of blood T cell repertoires in COVID-19. Sequencing was performed with immunoSEQ multiplex PCR; in TCRdb, only in-frame clones are kept and a portion is missing. The sample lists roughly 200,000 clones, about 87% occurring once. Material: peripheral blood. The receptor set was obtained from a man between 65 and 85 years old with acute or convalescent COVID-19. CDR3s leave out the opening cysteine and the closing phenylalanine or tryptophan.

v_call: TRBV10-2; j_call: TRBJ1-2; cdr3_aa: ASSGTGGGYGYT
v_call: TRBV7-6; j_call: TRBJ2-7; cdr3_aa: ASSPPGGRTEQY
v_call: TRBV6-5; j_call: TRBJ1-2; cdr3_aa: AVSVRYGYT
v_call: TRBV7-2; j_call: TRBJ2-2; cdr3_aa: ASSLTGTGELF
v_call: TRBV5-1; j_call: TRBJ2-7; cdr3_aa: ASTRGGGYEQY
v_call: TRBV10-3; j_call: TRBJ1-2; cdr3_aa: ARPGQPPPNYGYT
v_call: TRBV23-1; j_call: TRBJ1-3; cdr3_aa: ASRFRTGAGNTIY
v_call: TRBV5-1; j_call: TRBJ2-7; cdr3_aa: ASSLESGSGLYEQY
v_call: TRBV10-3; j_call: TRBJ2-1; cdr3_aa: AISESRGRAIDNEQF
v_call: TRBV3-1/TRBV3-2; j_call: TRBJ1-2; cdr3_aa: ASSVGQLYGYT
v_call: TRBV7-9; j_call: TRBJ2-7; cdr3_aa: ASSLGGVYEQY
v_call: TRBV11-2; j_call: TRBJ2-7; cdr3_aa: ASSFTGTSGNSYEQY
v_call: TRBV28; j_call: TRBJ2-1; cdr3_aa: ASSFSSGRIQF
v_call: TRBV6-1; j_call: TRBJ2-1; cdr3_aa: ASSEGQTSYNEQF
v_call: TRBV19; j_call: TRBJ2-7; cdr3_aa: ASSPGTSGDYEQY
v_call: TRBV5-1; j_call: TRBJ1-2; cdr3_aa: ASSLAGGNNYGYT
v_call: TRBV10-3; j_call: TRBJ2-1; cdr3_aa: AISESFTSGGERF
v_call: TRBV2; j_call: TRBJ2-5; cdr3_aa: ASSRDRGPFETQY
v_call: TRBV7-8; j_call: TRBJ1-1; cdr3_aa: ASSRRDRDFANTEAF
v_call: TRBV5-4; j_call: TRBJ2-3; cdr3_aa: ASSPLAGGTSTDTQY
v_call: TRBV6-6; j_call: TRBJ1-4; cdr3_aa: ASSYFGQGNEKLF
v_call: TRBV7-8; j_call: TRBJ1-2; cdr3_aa: ASSLDLGGRGRYGYT
v_call: TRBV11-1; j_call: TRBJ1-1; cdr3_aa: ASSISGSVMNTEAF
v_call: TRBV5-1; j_call: TRBJ1-1; cdr3_aa: ASSLRGGITEAF
v_call: TRBV10-3; j_call: TRBJ2-1; cdr3_aa: AISDRGREQF
v_call: TRBV6-5; j_call: TRBJ2-7; cdr3_aa: ASSSGFMSYEQY
v_call: TRBV27; j_call: TRBJ1-2; cdr3_aa: ASSSVTGGYGYT
v_call: TRBV28; j_call: TRBJ1-1; cdr3_aa: ASTSQGVGTEAF
v_call: TRBV28; j_call: TRBJ1-2; cdr3_aa: ASHSGGYNIYGYT
v_call: TRBV6-8; j_call: TRBJ1-5; cdr3_aa: ASSYTGTGGSLGNQPQH
v_call: TRBV10-3; j_call: TRBJ1-6; cdr3_aa: AISPRTAYNSPLH
v_call: TRBV27; j_call: TRBJ1-5; cdr3_aa: ASSLGLQSNQPQH
v_call: TRBV7-9; j_call: TRBJ2-5; cdr3_aa: ASSSNLDRVATQY
v_call: TRBV24-1; j_call: TRBJ2-5; cdr3_aa: ATSDQDSQETQY
v_call: TRBV9; j_call: TRBJ2-7; cdr3_aa: ASSVAGLAGGEQY
v_call: TRBV27; j_call: TRBJ1-1; cdr3_aa: ASSRRGGGTEAF
v_call: TRBV18; j_call: TRBJ1-3; cdr3_aa: ASSPVTADRNSGNTIY
v_call: TRBV3-1/TRBV3-2; j_call: TRBJ2-7; cdr3_aa: ASSPSARVHEQY
v_call: TRBV2; j_call: TRBJ1-5; cdr3_aa: ATAGDRGYQPQH
v_call: TRBV29-1; j_call: TRBJ2-7; cdr3_aa: SVGQNYEQY
v_call: TRBV5-1; j_call: TRBJ1-4; cdr3_aa: ASSFGTLDEKLF
v_call: TRBV6-5; j_call: TRBJ1-3; cdr3_aa: ASSEGWGGGNTIY
v_call: TRBV5-6; j_call: TRBJ1-3; cdr3_aa: ASSFAGLNSGNTIY
v_call: TRBV12-3/TRBV12-4; j_call: TRBJ1-2; cdr3_aa: ASSLGGAKGYT
v_call: TRBV7-9; j_call: TRBJ2-1; cdr3_aa: ASSLASTRGNEQF
v_call: TRBV7-2; j_call: TRBJ2-1; cdr3_aa: ASSIPKSTGGEVEF
v_call: TRBV11-1; j_call: TRBJ2-5; cdr3_aa: ASSRSRGGVQETQY